This T cell receptor beta chain is from a study of blood T cell repertoires in COVID-19. On the study more broadly: There were acute and convalescent COVID-19 samples, and they came from the United States, Italy and Spain. T cells, B-cell-depleted T cells, or PBMCs supplied cDNA or gDNA.

Measured with immunoSEQ multiplex PCR; TCRdb has only the in-frame clones, and not every one. The sample yields about 300,000 clones, more than 70% seen once. From germline, CDR1 is DFQATT and CDR2 SNEGSKA (reference sequence). The CDR3 is 11 amino acids. The germline V and J ends were trimmed by 1 base and 15 bases, with 13 bases remaining between them. This receptor was identified in a woman in her twenties or thirties who had recovered from COVID-19. This sequence joins TRBV20-1 and TRBJ2-1, with TRBD1 as a possible D gene (7 bases). Sequenced material: peripheral blood. The CDR3 region has the DNA TGCAGTGCTAGAGCCCGACAGGGAGGGTTCTTC. Residues: CSARARQGGFF.